Detailed here is one T cell receptor beta chain. V gave up 5 bases and J gave up 4 bases; unmatched junction bases: 1. The length of the CDR3 is 14 residues. CDR1 is SNHLY, CDR2 FYNNEI, per germline. Sequenced by immunoSEQ multiplex PCR; TCRdb stores in-frame clones only, minus some. Among about 120,000 clones listed, around four fifths were seen once. The data stem from a study of blood T cell repertoires in COVID-19. Study-level background: COVID-19 samples collected from the United States, Italy and Spain covered acute and convalescent phases.

Sample: peripheral blood. This chain joins TRBV2 and TRBJ2-2, with 10 bases matching TRBD2. The TCR originated in a man aged 25 to 40 with acute or convalescent COVID-19. CDR3 sequence (DNA): TGTGCCAGCAGTCGGACTAGCGGCACCGGGGAGCTGTTTTTT. Encoded protein: CASSRTSGTGELFF.